Reported below is one T cell receptor beta chain. Its antigen is currently not known. Base-call qualities are not available, and no considerably larger clone is one nucleotide away. These data are taken from a study of siplizumab effects on memory and regulatory T cells (dated by TCRdb to the late 2010s). Broadly, across the study: Paired mixed lymphocyte reactions were run with siplizumab at 0.8 to 1 ug/mL and without drug, across several responder-stimulator pairs. The effect of the anti-CD2 antibody siplizumab on alloreactive T-cell subsets was examined in allogeneic mixed lymphocyte reactions constructed from human PBMCs.

The research as a whole found: Compared with memory T cells, unstimulated naive T cells appeared more diverse, and naive cells seemed to make a substantial contribution to the alloresponse. In reactions with siplizumab, an average of approximately 69% of mappable alloreactive CD4+ clones were Treg-derived, compared with 25% to 30% in control reactions. The suppressive function of proliferating Tregs from siplizumab cultures was not functionally confirmed. Because sequences at frequencies below about 10^-5 were poorly captured, only a minor fraction of alloreactive clones could be mapped back to unstimulated subsets. Roughly 75-95% of proliferating CD4+ or CD8+ clones could not be assigned a naive or memory phenotype. Siplizumab significantly reduced the cumulative frequency of alloreactive sequences traceable to unstimulated CD4+ memory T cells.

CDR1 and CDR2 (SGHAT, FQNNGV) derive from the germline V gene. V loses 5 bases at its end and J loses 7 bases; junction bases beyond the gene matches: 10. The CDR3 goes from the cysteine to the phenylalanine over 15 residues. The sequence is cut down to CDR3 DNA, 45 bases in frame from base 1. The library came from the immunoSEQ multiplex PCR assay. Approximately 93,000 TCR templates per sample were assayed by the deep sequencing platform. Genomic DNA extracted from sorted T cells was used for TCRbeta CDR3 sequencing. Turning to the authors' computational methods: The R programming language was used for the clonal analysis of the TCRbeta CDR3 data. Comparing unstimulated samples against CFSE-low samples taken after the reaction was how alloreactive CD4+ and CD8+ clones were defined. Alloreactive CD4+ clones were assigned to regulatory or non-regulatory origin by matching sequences to sorted unstimulated Treg and non-Treg repertoires. TCRdb provides this immuneACCESS table in a form limited to in-frame rearrangements. Some clones are lacking; in checked studies, under half of them reflect an unresolved V gene, and why the rest are absent is not known. That table gives V, J and clone size, and the DNA gave D and trimming. The sample records nearly 20,000 clones, approximately 44% of which are singletons. Approximately 6% of the sample belongs to the ten largest clones.

Mixed lymphocyte reaction cells were cocultured at 37°C for around 6 days. Responder PBMCs were labelled with CFSE and stimulator PBMCs were labelled with Violet Dye, after which the responder and stimulator PBMCs were mixed at a 1:1 ratio. TCRbeta CDR3 sequencing was performed on sorted unstimulated T cells and on proliferating T cells recovered from mixed lymphocyte reactions. Fresh whole blood from 9 to 11 HLA-typed healthy donors was used to isolate PBMCs. For TCR sequencing, responder T cells that had proliferated and were CFSE-low were FACS-sorted once the mixed lymphocyte reaction was over. This TCR was sampled from a human donor in good health; the cells came from an allogeneic mixed lymphocyte reaction. Some clones in this sample may be carry-over from other donors' samples. The sequenced sample was CFSE-low (dividing) CD4+ T cells sorted from an allogeneic mixed lymphocyte reaction. Recombination joined TRBV11-2 with TRBJ1-5; TRBD1 lines up with 8 middle nucleotides. This receptor carries the CDR3 CASSVLGTGRQPQHF. At the DNA level, the sequence is TGTGCCAGCAGCGTGCTAGGGACAGGAAGACAGCCCCAGCATTTT.